This TCR beta chain was recorded in a study of blood T cell repertoires in COVID-19. Across the study: The cDNA or gDNA used as material had been derived from T cells, B-cell-depleted T cells, or PBMCs.

The cohort comprised adults aged 18 to 89 years residing in about two dozen US areas. Grouping used clinical history reported by participants in a survey and questionnaire. In the original analysis: From reference gene primer amplification, estimates of nucleated cell counts were derived. Sequencing used immunoSEQ multiplex PCR; TCRdb keeps in-frame clones, though not all of them. The D gene and trimming were derived from the DNA, and the V and J assignments and clone size from that table. The table has 150,000 or so clones, about 90% seen once; the top ten hold around 1.2%. The V gene lost 5 bases and the J gene lost 4 bases, with 17 bases spanning the gap. CDR3 length: 15 residues. Germline V gives CDR1 MNHEY, CDR2 SMNVEV (reference sequence).

This chain uses TRBV27 with TRBJ1-1, with D possibly being TRBD1 (5 bases). This TCR was sampled from a human donor with acute COVID-19. The donor label of this sample is uncertain. The sample taken for sequencing was PBMCs or T cells enriched from blood (not recorded which). The CDR3 DNA follows: TGTGCCAGCAGTGAAAGCCCCTCAGGGATCACTGAAGCTTTCTTT. Its translation is CASSESPSGITEAFF.